One sample yielded the 23 T cell receptor beta chains listed below, sequenced in a study of T cell changes during pregnancy in multiple sclerosis. Only in-frame clones appear in the TCRdb table, and some are missing; sequencing was by immunoSEQ multiplex PCR. The data contain 100,000 or so clones, around 93% of them singletons. This material consisted of peripheral blood, taken before pregnancy. All receptors come from a female donor with multiple sclerosis, enrolled in a pregnancy study.

V and J are TRBV5-1 and TRBJ2-7; no clear D. V was cut by 3 bases and J by 3 bases, with 16 bases left in between. Germline V CDR1 and CDR2: SGHRS, YFSETQ. The CDR3 runs 15 residues. In DNA, the CDR3 is TGCGCCAGCAGCTCGGAGCCGAGAGCCTACTACGAGCAGTACTTC. This codes for CASSSEPRAYYEQYF. Drawing the rest from reference TRBV5-1 and TRBJ2-7, the complete variable domain is KAGVTQTPRYLIKTRGQQVTLSCSPISGHRSVSWYQQTPGQGLQFLFEYFSETQRNKGNFPGRFSGRQFSNSRSEMNVSTLELGDSALYLCASSSEPRAYYEQYFGPGTRLTVT.

This chain uses TRBV5-1 with TRBJ1-1, with 7 bases lining up with TRBD1. Trimming removed 3 bases from V and 0 bases from J; junction bases left unmatched: 8. Germline V gives CDR1 SGHRS, CDR2 YFSETQ. The CDR3 has 16 residues. CDR3 in amino acids: CASSSGTVILNTEAFF. The CDR3 DNA sequence: TGCGCCAGCAGCTCCGGGACAGTGATTTTGAACACTGAAGCTTTCTTT. The variable domain in full, with the rest retrieved from reference TRBV5-1 and TRBJ1-1, is KAGVTQTPRYLIKTRGQQVTLSCSPISGHRSVSWYQQTPGQGLQFLFEYFSETQRNKGNFPGRFSGRQFSNSRSEMNVSTLELGDSALYLCASSSGTVILNTEAFFGQGTRLTVV.

The genes are TRBV27 and TRBJ2-7, with TRBD1 matching over 9 bases. V lost 11 bases, J lost 5 bases, and 7 bases stayed unmatched. Looked up from germline, CDR1 is MNHEY and CDR2 is SMNVEV (reference sequence). The CDR3 totals 12 residues. As DNA, the CDR3 is TGTGCCGGGGGGACAGGGCCCCACGAGCAGTACTTC. Translating gives CAGGTGPHEQYF.

The V gene is TRBV10-3, the J gene TRBJ2-7; 9 nucleotides align to TRBD2. The CDR3 extends over 18 amino acids. Trimming took 3 bases from V and 7 from J; bases not matched to a gene: 19. From germline, CDR1 is ENHRY and CDR2 SYGVKD. DNA for the CDR3: TGTGCCATCAGTGAAGGTTCGGCTTCTAGCGGGAAGGATGGGGAGCAGTACTTC. This encodes CAISEGSASSGKDGEQYF.

The genes are TRBV7-6 and TRBJ1-1; possibly TRBD1 for D (5 bases). CDR1 and CDR2 (germline): SGHVS, FNYEAQ. There are 17 residues in the CDR3. Trimming pared 1 base from V and 6 bases from J, leaving 21 bases between. CDR3 protein: CASSLGPGGGVRPEAFF. In DNA, the CDR3 is TGTGCCAGCAGCTTAGGACCGGGGGGAGGGGTCCGCCCTGAAGCTTTCTTT.

The chain links TRBV10-1 to TRBJ1-2, with a weak D call TRBD1 (6 bases). V dropped 2 bases and J dropped 6 bases, with 13 bases sitting between them. CDR1 and CDR2 (germline): WNHNN, SYGVQD (reference sequence). CDR3 size: 14 residues. The CDR3 loop is CASSETGGRDGYTF. CDR3 sequence (DNA): TGCGCCAGCAGTGAGACGGGGGGCCGCGATGGCTACACCTTC.

CDR3 region: CASSDSLGVELFF. The CDR3 DNA follows: TGTGCCAGCAGTGACTCCTTGGGAGTGGAGCTGTTTTTT. V is TRBV6-4 and J is TRBJ2-2, with a tentative D call TRBD2 (5 bases). Trimming stripped 0 bases from V and 10 bases from J, with 9 bases between. The germline V gene has CDR1 MRHNA and CDR2 SNTAGT. The CDR3 loop spans 13 amino acids.

This chain links TRBV6-1 with TRBJ1-4; D unclear. CDR3 size: 15 residues. With 3 bases removed from V and 3 bases from J, the gap between germline ends came to 11 bases. Germline V gene lookup returns CDR1 MNHNS and CDR2 SASEGT. The CDR3 sequence: CASSERWRSNEKLFF. The CDR3 DNA reads as TGTGCCAGCAGTGAGAGGTGGAGGTCTAATGAAAAACTGTTTTTT.

The rearrangement links TRBV28 to TRBJ2-1; 7 bases line up with TRBD2. CDR3 size: 15 residues. Trimming took 6 bases from V and 1 from J; bases not matched to a gene: 6. Germline assignment: CDR1 MDHEN and CDR2 SYDVKM. The CDR3 loop is CASSPLGGSYNEQFF. CDR3 in DNA: TGTGCCAGCAGCCCCCTCGGGGGGTCCTACAATGAGCAGTTCTTC.

The chain has TRBV4-3 and TRBJ1-4; D is possibly TRBD1 (6 bases). The CDR3 has 14 residues. Germline V gene lookup returns CDR1 LGHNA and CDR2 YSLEER. V was shortened by 3 bases and J by 3 bases, with 8 bases between the two germline ends. In DNA, the CDR3 is TGCGCCAGCAGCCACAGGGGTGCTAATGAAAAACTGTTTTTT. Translation: CASSHRGANEKLFF.

This chain joins TRBV13 and TRBJ2-3; D is ambiguous. Trimming shortened V by 5 bases and J by 0 bases, and 3 bases separated the two germline ends. Per germline, CDR1 PRHDT and CDR2 FYEKMQ (reference sequence). This CDR3 spans 12 amino acids. CDR3 amino acids: CASSLSTDTQYF. Written as DNA, the CDR3 is TGTGCCAGCAGCCTTAGCACAGATACGCAGTATTTT.

CDR3 in amino acids: CASSLRLLAGGGEQFF. The CDR3 DNA reads as TGTGCCAGCAGTTTAAGGCTTCTAGCGGGAGGAGGAGAGCAGTTCTTC. The chain is built from TRBV28 and TRBJ2-1; 11 bases line up with TRBD2. The CDR3 extends over 16 amino acids. Germline CDR1 MDHEN, CDR2 SYDVKM. V gave up 2 bases and J gave up 10 bases; unmatched junction bases: 10.

The rearrangement joins TRBV5-1 to TRBJ2-5; a possible D gene is TRBD1 (6 bases). This CDR3 has 14 residues. CDR1 and CDR2 (germline): SGHRS, YFSETQ. V was shortened by 8 bases and J by 1 base, with 15 bases between the two germline ends. The DNA of the CDR3 is TGCGCCAGTCACTTCCAGGGGCGCCAAGAGACCCAGTACTTC. Translation gives CASHFQGRQETQYF.

The chain is built from TRBV10-1 and TRBJ1-1, with TRBD1 matching 7 bases. J lost 2 bases, V lost 6 bases, and 6 bases had no gene match. This CDR3 spans 14 amino acids. Per the germline V gene, CDR1 is WNHNN and CDR2 is SYGVQD (reference sequence). In DNA, the CDR3 is TGCGCCAGCAGCGGACAGGCTCCAAACACTGAAGCTTTCTTT. As protein: CASSGQAPNTEAFF.

This chain links TRBV5-4 with TRBJ1-1, with D possibly being TRBD1 (5 bases). Trimming cost V 1 base and J 2 bases, with 9 bases left between them. Germline V gene sequence: CDR1 SGHNT, CDR2 YYREEE (reference sequence). The CDR3 extends over 14 amino acids. This chain's CDR3 is CASSLQGANTEAFF. The CDR3 coding sequence is TGTGCCAGCAGCTTGCAGGGCGCCAACACTGAAGCTTTCTTT.

This clone was observed a single time. The J gene is TRBJ2-1, the V gene TRBV27; 14 bases match TRBD2. The CDR3 length is 16 residues. The V and J ends lost 5 bases and 3 bases, in that order; junction bases with no gene match: 3. CDR1 MNHEY and CDR2 SMNVEV come from the germline V gene (reference sequence). CDR3 amino acids: CASSPGTSGGYNEQFF. The CDR3, as DNA: TGTGCCAGCAGTCCCGGGACTAGCGGGGGCTACAATGAGCAGTTCTTC.

V is TRBV20-1 and J is TRBJ1-2, with unresolved D. There are 11 residues in the CDR3. CDR1 is DFQATT and CDR2 is SNEGSKA in the germline V gene (reference sequence). V lost 6 bases to trimming and J lost 10 bases, with 15 bases between them. The CDR3 loop is CSAKTGIDYTF. CDR3 DNA sequence: TGCAGTGCAAAGACGGGAATAGACTACACCTTC.

The rearrangement links TRBV28 to TRBJ2-7; no reliable D call. There are 13 residues in the CDR3. The V gene lost 2 bases and the J gene lost 5 bases, with 10 bases spanning the gap. In germline, CDR1 is MDHEN, CDR2 SYDVKM. CDR3 DNA: TGTGCCAGCAGTTTACAGGTTTGGAACGAGCAGTACTTC. This codes for CASSLQVWNEQYF.

The rearrangement uses TRBV5-6 and TRBJ2-7; maybe TRBD1 (5 bases). Trimming took off 5 bases at V and 3 bases at J, with 9 bases between the two ends. Germline lookup yields CDR1 SGHDT and CDR2 YYEEEE. The CDR3 consists of 12 residues. DNA of the CDR3: TGTGCCAGCAGGAAGGACAACTACGAGCAGTACTTC. This codes for CASRKDNYEQYF.

The gene calls are TRBV5-5 and TRBJ1-5, with a weak D call TRBD1 (5 bases). Per germline, CDR1 SGHKS and CDR2 YYEKEE (reference sequence). This CDR3 is built from 15 residues. V was cut by 3 bases and J by 9 bases, with 19 bases left in between. The CDR3 sequence: CASSSQAGLAWPQHF. The CDR3 DNA follows: TGTGCCAGCAGCTCACAAGCAGGGTTGGCGTGGCCCCAGCATTTT.

J is TRBJ2-3 and V is TRBV4-3, with D tentatively TRBD1 (8 bases). The germline gives CDR1 LGHNA, CDR2 YSLEER. V was shortened by 5 bases and J by 2 bases, with 17 bases between the two germline ends. The CDR3 sequence is 16 residues long. The CDR3 spells CASSRGQGGTTDTQYF. The CDR3 nucleotides are TGCGCCAGCAGCAGAGGACAGGGAGGGACCACAGATACGCAGTATTTT.

The chain has TRBV5-1 and TRBJ1-4; possible D gene TRBD1, 5 bases. Germline loops: CDR1 SGHRS, CDR2 YFSETQ. CDR3 length: 15 residues. The V gene lost 4 bases and the J gene lost 0 bases, with 10 bases spanning the gap. The CDR3 nucleotides read TGCGCCAGCAGCGAGACAGATCCAACTAATGAAAAACTGTTTTTT. Its translation: CASSETDPTNEKLFF. Based on the CDR3 plus reference TRBV5-1 and TRBJ1-4, the full variable domain is KAGVTQTPRYLIKTRGQQVTLSCSPISGHRSVSWYQQTPGQGLQFLFEYFSETQRNKGNFPGRFSGRQFSNSRSEMNVSTLELGDSALYLCASSETDPTNEKLFFGSGTQLSVL.

The CDR3 loop is CASSGGVGGSFYNEQFF. DNA of the CDR3: TGCGCCAGCAGTGGAGGGGTGGGGGGGAGTTTCTACAATGAGCAGTTCTTC. V and J are TRBV10-1 and TRBJ2-1; 7 bases fit TRBD2. Unmatched junction bases numbered 12, after V lost 4 bases and J lost 3 bases. CDR3 length equals 17 residues. Germline V gives CDR1 WNHNN, CDR2 SYGVQD (reference sequence).